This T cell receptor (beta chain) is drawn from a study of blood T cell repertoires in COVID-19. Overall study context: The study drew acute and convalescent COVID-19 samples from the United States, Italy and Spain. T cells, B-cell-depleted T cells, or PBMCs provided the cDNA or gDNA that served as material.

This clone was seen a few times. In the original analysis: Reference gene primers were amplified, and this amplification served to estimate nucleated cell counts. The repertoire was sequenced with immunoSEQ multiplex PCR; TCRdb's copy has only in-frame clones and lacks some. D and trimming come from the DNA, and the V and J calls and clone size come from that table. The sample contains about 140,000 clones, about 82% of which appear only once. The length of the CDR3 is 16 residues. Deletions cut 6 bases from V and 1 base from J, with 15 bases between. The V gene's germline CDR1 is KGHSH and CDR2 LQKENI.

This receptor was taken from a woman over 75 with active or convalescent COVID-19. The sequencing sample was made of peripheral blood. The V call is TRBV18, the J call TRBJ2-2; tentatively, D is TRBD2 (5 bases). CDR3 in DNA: TGTGCCAGCTCCCGGACGGGGTCCGGGAACACCGGGGAGCTGTTTTTT. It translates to CASSRTGSGNTGELFF.